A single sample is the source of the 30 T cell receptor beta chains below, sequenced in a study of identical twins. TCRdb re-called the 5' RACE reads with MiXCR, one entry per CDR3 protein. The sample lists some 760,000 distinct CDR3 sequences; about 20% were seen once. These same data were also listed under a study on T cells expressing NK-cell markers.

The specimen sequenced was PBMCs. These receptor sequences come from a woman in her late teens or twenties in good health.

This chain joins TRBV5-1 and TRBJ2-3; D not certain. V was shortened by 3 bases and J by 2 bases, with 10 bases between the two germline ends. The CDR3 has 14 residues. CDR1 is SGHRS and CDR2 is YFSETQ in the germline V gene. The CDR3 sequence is CASSSGPYTDTQYF. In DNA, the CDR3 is TGCGCCAGCAGCTCCGGACCTTACACAGATACGCAGTATTTT.

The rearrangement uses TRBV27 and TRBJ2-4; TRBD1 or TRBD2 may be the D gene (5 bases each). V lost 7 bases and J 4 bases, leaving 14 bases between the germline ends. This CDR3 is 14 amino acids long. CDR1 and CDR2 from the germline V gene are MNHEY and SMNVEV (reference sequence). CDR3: CASTASGGKNIQYF. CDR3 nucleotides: TGTGCCAGCACGGCCTCTGGGGGAAAAAACATTCAGTACTTC.

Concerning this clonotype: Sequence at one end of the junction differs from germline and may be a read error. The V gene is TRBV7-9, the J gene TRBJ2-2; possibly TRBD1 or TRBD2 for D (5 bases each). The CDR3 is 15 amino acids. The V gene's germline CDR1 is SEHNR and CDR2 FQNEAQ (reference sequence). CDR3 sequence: CASSTRTGRTGDLFF. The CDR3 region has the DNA TGTGCCAGCAGCACTAGGACGGGTCGCACCGGGGACCTGTTTTTT.

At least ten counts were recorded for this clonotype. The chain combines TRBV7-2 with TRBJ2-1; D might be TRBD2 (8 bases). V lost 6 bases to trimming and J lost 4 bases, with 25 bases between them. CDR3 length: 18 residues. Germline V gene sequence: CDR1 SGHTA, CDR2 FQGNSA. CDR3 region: CASRLADGRGSSYNEQFF. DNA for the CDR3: TGTGCCAGCAGACTAGCGGATGGCAGGGGGTCATCATACAATGAGCAGTTCTTC.

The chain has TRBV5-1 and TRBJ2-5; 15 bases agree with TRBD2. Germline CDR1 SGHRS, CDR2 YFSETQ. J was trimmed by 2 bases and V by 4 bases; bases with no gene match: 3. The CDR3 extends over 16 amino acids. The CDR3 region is CASSPGTSGRQETQYF. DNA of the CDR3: TGCGCCAGCAGCCCGGGGACTAGCGGGAGGCAAGAGACCCAGTACTTC.

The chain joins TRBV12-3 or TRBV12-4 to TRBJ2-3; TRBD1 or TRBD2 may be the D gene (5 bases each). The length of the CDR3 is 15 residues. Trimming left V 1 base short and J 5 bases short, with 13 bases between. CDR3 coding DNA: TGTGCCAGCAGTTTAGGTGGGACCGCGGGAGATACGCAGTATTTT. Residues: CASSLGGTAGDTQYF.

CDR3 coding DNA: TGTGCCAGCAGCCCCGAGACACACGACAATGAGCAGTTCTTC. As protein: CASSPETHDNEQFF. The gene calls are TRBV3-1 and TRBJ2-1; D is undetermined. The germline V gene has CDR1 LGHDT and CDR2 YNNKEL (reference sequence). The CDR3 has 14 amino acids. V was shortened by 4 bases and J by 5 bases, with 12 bases between the two germline ends.

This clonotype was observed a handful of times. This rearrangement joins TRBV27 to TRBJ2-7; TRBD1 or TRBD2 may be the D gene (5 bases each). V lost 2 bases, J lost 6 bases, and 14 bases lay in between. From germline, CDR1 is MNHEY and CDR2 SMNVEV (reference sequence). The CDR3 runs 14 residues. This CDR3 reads CASSLHGARSEQYF. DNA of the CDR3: TGTGCCAGCAGTTTACACGGGGCGCGCAGCGAGCAGTACTTC.

The CDR3 region has the DNA TGTGCCAGCAGCGTAGAGGGACTGGGGGTGTACGAGCAGTACTTC. It codes for CASSVEGLGVYEQYF. The rearrangement links TRBV9 to TRBJ2-7; perhaps TRBD2 as D (6 bases). Germline V lookup: CDR1 SGDLS, CDR2 YYNGEE. Trimming shortened V by 0 bases and J by 4 bases, and 14 bases separated the two germline ends. This CDR3 is built from 15 residues.

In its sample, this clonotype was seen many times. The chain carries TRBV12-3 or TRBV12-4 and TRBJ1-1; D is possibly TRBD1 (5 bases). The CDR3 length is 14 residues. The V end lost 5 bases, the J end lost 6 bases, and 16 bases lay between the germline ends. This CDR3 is CASSISAGSAEAFF. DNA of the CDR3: TGTGCCAGCAGTATATCCGCAGGGTCGGCTGAAGCTTTCTTT.

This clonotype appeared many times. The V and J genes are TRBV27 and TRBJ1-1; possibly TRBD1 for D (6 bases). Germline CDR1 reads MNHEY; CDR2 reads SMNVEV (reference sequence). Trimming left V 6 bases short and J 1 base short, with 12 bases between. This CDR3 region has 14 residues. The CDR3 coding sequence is TGTGCCAGCAGCCACACAGGGCCGAACACTGAAGCTTTCTTT. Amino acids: CASSHTGPNTEAFF.

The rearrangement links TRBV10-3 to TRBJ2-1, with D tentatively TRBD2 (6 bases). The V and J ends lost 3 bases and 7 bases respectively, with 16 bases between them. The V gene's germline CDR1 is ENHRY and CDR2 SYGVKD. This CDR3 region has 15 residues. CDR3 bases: TGTGCCATCAGTGATAGGGACCAAGGGAGGAATGAGCAGTTCTTC. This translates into CAISDRDQGRNEQFF.

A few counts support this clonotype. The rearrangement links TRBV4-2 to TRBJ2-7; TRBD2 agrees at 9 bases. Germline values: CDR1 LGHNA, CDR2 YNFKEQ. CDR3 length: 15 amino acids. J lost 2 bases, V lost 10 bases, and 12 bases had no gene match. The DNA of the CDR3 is TGTGCCACTTCATCCTTAGCGGGAGAGACCTACGAGCAGTACTTC. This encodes CATSSLAGETYEQYF.

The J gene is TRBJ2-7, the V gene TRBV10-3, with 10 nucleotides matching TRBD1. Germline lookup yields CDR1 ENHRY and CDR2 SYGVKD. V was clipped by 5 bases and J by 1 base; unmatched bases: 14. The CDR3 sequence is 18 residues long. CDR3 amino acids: CAISPGTGAFDGSYEQYF. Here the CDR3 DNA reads TGTGCCATCAGTCCGGGGACAGGGGCCTTTGACGGTTCCTACGAGCAGTACTTC.

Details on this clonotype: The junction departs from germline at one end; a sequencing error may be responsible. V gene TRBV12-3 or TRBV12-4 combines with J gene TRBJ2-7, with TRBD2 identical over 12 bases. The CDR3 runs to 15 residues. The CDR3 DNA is TGTGCCAGCAGTCTAGCGGGGGGGGGCTCCTACGAGCAGTACTTC. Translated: CASSLAGGGSYEQYF.

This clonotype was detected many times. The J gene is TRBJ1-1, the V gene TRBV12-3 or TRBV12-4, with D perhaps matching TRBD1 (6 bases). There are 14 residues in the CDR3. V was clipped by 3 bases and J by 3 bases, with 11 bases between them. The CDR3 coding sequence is TGTGCCAGCAGTTTCGGGGGGGCGGACACTGAAGCTTTCTTT. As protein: CASSFGGADTEAFF.

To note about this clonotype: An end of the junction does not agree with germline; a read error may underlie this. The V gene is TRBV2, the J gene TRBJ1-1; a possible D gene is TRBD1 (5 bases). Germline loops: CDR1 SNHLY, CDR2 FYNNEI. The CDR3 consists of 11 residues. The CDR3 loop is CASTAGQGVLF. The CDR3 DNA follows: TGTGCCAGCACCGCAGGCCAGGGTGTACTCTTT.

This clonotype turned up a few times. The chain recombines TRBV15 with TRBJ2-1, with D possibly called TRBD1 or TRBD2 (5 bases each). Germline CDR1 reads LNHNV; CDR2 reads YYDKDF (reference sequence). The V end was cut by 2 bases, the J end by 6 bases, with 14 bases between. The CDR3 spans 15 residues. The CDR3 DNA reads TGTGCCACCAGCAGAAAACCGGGACGATTCAATGAGCAGTTCTTC. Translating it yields CATSRKPGRFNEQFF.

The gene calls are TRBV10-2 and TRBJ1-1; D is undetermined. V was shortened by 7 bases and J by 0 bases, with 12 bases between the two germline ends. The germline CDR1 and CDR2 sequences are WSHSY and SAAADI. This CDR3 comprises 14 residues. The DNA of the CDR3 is TGCGCCAGCACGTGGGCAGGTATGAACACTGAAGCTTTCTTT. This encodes CASTWAGMNTEAFF.

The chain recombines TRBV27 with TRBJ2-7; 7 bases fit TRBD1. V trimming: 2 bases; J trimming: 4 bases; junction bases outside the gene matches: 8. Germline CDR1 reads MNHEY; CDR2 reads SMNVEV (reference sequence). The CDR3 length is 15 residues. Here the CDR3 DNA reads TGTGCCAGCAGTTTACAGAGGGGGCATTGGTACGAGCAGTACTTC. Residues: CASSLQRGHWYEQYF.

CDR3 in DNA: TGTGCCAGCAGATTTGTAGGAGCGGGAGTTGACGAGCAGTACTTC. As protein: CASRFVGAGVDEQYF. The chain is built from TRBV6-1 and TRBJ2-7; 8 nucleotides agree with TRBD2. The CDR3 contains 15 residues. V dropped 6 bases and J dropped 5; count of bases not matched to a gene: 12. In germline, CDR1 is MNHNS, CDR2 SASEGT.

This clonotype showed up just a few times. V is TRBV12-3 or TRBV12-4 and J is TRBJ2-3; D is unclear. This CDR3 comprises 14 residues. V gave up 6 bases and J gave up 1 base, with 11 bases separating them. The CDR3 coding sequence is TGTGCCAGCAGCTCTGCCGGGCGCACAGATACGCAGTATTTT. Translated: CASSSAGRTDTQYF.

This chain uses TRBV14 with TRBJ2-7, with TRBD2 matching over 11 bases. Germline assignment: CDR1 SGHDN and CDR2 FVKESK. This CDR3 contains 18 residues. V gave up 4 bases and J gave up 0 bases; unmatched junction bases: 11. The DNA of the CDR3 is TGTGCCAGCAGCCCTTCGGCCGGGACTAGCGGCCTCTCCTACGAGCAGTACTTC. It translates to CASSPSAGTSGLSYEQYF. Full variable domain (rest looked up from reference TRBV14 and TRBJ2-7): EAGVTQFPSHSVIEKGQTVTLRCDPISGHDNLYWYRRVMGKEIKFLLHFVKESKQDESGMPNNRFLAERTGGTYSTLKVQPAELEDSGVYFCASSPSAGTSGLSYEQYFGPGTRLTVT.

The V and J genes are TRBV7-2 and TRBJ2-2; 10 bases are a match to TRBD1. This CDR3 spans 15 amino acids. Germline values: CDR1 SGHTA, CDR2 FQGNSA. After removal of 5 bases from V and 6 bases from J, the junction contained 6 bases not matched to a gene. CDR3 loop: CASSTGTGVAGELFF. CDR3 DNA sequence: TGTGCCAGCAGCACGGGGACAGGGGTGGCCGGGGAGCTGTTTTTT.

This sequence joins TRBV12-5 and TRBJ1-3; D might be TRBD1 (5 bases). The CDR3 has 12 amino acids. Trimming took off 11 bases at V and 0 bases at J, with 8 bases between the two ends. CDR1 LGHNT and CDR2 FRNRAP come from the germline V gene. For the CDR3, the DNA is TGTGCTGGCCAGGGCTCTGGAAACACCATATATTTT. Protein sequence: CAGQGSGNTIYF.

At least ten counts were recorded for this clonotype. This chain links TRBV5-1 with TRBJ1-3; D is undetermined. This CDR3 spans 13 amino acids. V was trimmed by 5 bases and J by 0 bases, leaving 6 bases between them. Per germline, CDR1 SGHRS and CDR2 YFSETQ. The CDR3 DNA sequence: TGCGCCAGCAGTGCGAGCTCTGGAAACACCATATATTTT. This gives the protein CASSASSGNTIYF.

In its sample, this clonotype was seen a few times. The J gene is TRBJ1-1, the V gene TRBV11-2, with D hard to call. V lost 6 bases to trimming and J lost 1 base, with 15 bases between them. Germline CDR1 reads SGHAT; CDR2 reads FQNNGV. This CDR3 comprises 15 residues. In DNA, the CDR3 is TGTGCCAGCAGGGTGAGAAGGACCGAGAACACTGAAGCTTTCTTT. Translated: CASRVRRTENTEAFF.

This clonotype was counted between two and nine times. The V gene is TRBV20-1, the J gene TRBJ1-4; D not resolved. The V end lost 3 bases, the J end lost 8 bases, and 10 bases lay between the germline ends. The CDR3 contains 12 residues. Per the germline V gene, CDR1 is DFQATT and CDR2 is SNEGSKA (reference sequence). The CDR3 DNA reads TGCAGTGCTAGGCTGGTTGGGGAAAAACTGTTTTTT. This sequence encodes CSARLVGEKLFF.

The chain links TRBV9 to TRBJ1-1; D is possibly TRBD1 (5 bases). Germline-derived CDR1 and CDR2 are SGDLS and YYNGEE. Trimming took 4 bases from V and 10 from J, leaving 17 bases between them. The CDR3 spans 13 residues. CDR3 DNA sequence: TGTGCCAGCAGCCCCCATAACACGGGGGGAGCTTTCTTT. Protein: CASSPHNTGGAFF.

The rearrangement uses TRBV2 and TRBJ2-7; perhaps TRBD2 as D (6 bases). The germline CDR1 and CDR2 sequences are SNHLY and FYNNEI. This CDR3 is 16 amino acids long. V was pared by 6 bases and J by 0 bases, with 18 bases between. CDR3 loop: CASRPGIAVSSYEQYF. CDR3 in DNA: TGTGCCAGCAGGCCCGGAATAGCGGTCAGCTCCTACGAGCAGTACTTC.